These 5 T cell receptor beta chains were sequenced from one sample in a study of early T cells in non-severe SARS-CoV-2 infection (dated by TCRdb to the early 2020s). Library creation used 5' RACE. Instrument on record: NextSeq 500. The public reads were quality trimmed at Q25 with fastp and then assembled into clones with MiXCR by TCRdb, keeping productive beta chains. All rows with the same CDR3 protein become a single entry with the most common DNA and genes. The sample table shows 45,000 to 65,000 distinct CDR3 sequences, and less than 9.5% are seen once. The top ten clonotypes cover 4% to 5% of the sample. Sequencing was performed on whole blood. The receptors come from an adult who was a healthcare worker with PCR-confirmed SARS-CoV-2 infection or an uninfected control (not recorded which).

This clonotype was observed many times. The chain couples TRBV12-3 or TRBV12-4 to TRBJ2-2, with D unresolved. This CDR3 contains 14 residues. V lost 5 bases to trimming and J lost 1 base, with 8 bases between them. CDR3 residues: CASSRAMNTGELFF. Written as DNA, the CDR3 is TGTGCCAGCAGTCGGGCCATGAACACCGGGGAGCTGTTTTTT.

J is TRBJ1-2 and V is TRBV11-2; D uncertain. CDR3 length equals 13 residues. V was trimmed by 5 bases and J by 5 bases, leaving 12 bases between them. The germline gives CDR1 SGHAT, CDR2 FQNNGV. The CDR3 nucleotides are TGTGCCAGCAGCCAAGTTGGGCCTTATGGCTACACCTTC. This sequence encodes CASSQVGPYGYTF.

This clonotype has at least ten counts. The rearrangement uses TRBV6-2 or TRBV6-3 and TRBJ2-3; a possible D gene is TRBD2 (6 bases). Germline V gene data show CDR1 as MNHEY and CDR2 as SVGEGT. CDR3 length: 13 residues. The germline V and J ends were trimmed by 8 bases and 5 bases, with 14 bases remaining between them. CDR3 bases: TGTGCCAGCGGGAGGACCCCTGAAGATACGCAGTATTTT. Translated, it gives CASGRTPEDTQYF.

This clonotype was seen at least ten times. The chain links TRBV9 to TRBJ2-1, with 13 positions matching TRBD2. Germline V gene data show CDR1 as SGDLS and CDR2 as YYNGEE. The CDR3 runs 15 residues. Unmatched junction bases numbered 4, after V lost 2 bases and J lost 8 bases. CDR3 nucleotide sequence: TGTGCCAGCAGCGTCAGACTAGCGGGAGGTGATGAGCAGTTCTTC. Its translation is CASSVRLAGGDEQFF.

This clonotype came up a few times. V usage is TRBV7-9 and J usage is TRBJ2-1, with D unclear. The CDR3 is made up of 15 amino acids. Trimming cost V 0 bases and J 8 bases, with 14 bases left between them. Looked up from germline, CDR1 is SEHNR and CDR2 is FQNEAQ (reference sequence). In DNA form, the CDR3 reads TGTGCCAGCAGCTTAGCGGGCGAGTGGTTCGATGAGCAGTTCTTC. This gives the protein CASSLAGEWFDEQFF.